Listed here is a single T cell receptor (beta chain). The data stem from a study of cytomegalovirus exposure and HLA in healthy donors. Study in general: An earlier analysis found 110 million or so unique TCR beta sequences from approximately 170 million T cells.

All the people who gave samples were healthy bone marrow donors. Losses at the gene ends were 7 bases for V and 3 bases for J; bases not matched to a gene: 10. The length of the CDR3 is 15 residues. Germline V lookup: CDR1 MNHEY, CDR2 SVGAGI. The PCR ran on 60 Vbeta and 13 Jbeta primers. As originally analysed: In a later analysis, the count reached some 75 million unique TCR beta chains, with 10 million to 11 million shared. Clones were read by immunoSEQ multiplex PCR, and TCRdb kept only the in-frame ones, dropping some. That table furnishes V, J and clone size, whereas the DNA furnished D and trimming. The data contain about 130,000 clones, roughly 74% of them singletons.

The TCR sequence derives from a male donor in good health and CMV-seronegative. The sample taken for sequencing was PBMCs. The rearrangement uses TRBV6-5 and TRBJ2-7; TRBD2 matches 9 bases. The CDR3 region is CASISSAGGNYEQYF. In DNA, the CDR3 is TGTGCCAGCATTTCCTCAGCGGGGGGAAACTACGAGCAGTACTTC.